This T cell receptor (beta chain) came from a study of lymphopenia after photon versus proton radiotherapy. Trimming stripped 0 bases from V and 3 bases from J, with 14 bases between. The CDR3 sequence is 16 residues long. The germline V gene encodes CDR1 MNHEY and CDR2 SMNVEV (reference sequence). Assay used: immunoSEQ multiplex PCR; TCRdb lists only in-frame clones, some missing. The sample lists 25,000 to 30,000 clones, 75% to 90% occurring once. This receptor was taken from a young man with gastric cancer. The specimen was peripheral blood, collected from a patient treated with photon-based radiotherapy. The rearrangement links TRBV27 to TRBJ1-1; D might be TRBD1 (6 bases). In nucleotides, the CDR3 is TGTGCCAGCAGTTTATCCTTTACAGGGTATCACACTGAAGCTTTCTTT. Amino acid sequence: CASSLSFTGYHTEAFF.